This T cell receptor beta chain was profiled in a study of T cell changes during pregnancy in multiple sclerosis. V shed 4 bases and J 3 bases; nucleotides not matched to a gene: 5. CDR3 length: 15 amino acids. The V gene's germline CDR1 is SNHLY and CDR2 FYNNEI. The table came from immunoSEQ multiplex PCR; TCRdb's copy has only in-frame clones and leaves some out. The table records approximately 30,000 clones, 85% to 90% of them present only once. Sample: CD8+ T cells from peripheral blood mononuclear cells, taken before pregnancy. The TCR was taken from a female donor with multiple sclerosis, enrolled in a pregnancy study. The rearrangement links TRBV2 to TRBJ2-7; 11 bases match TRBD1. CDR3 sequence reads: CASSVRTGGVYEQYF. In DNA form, the CDR3 reads TGTGCCAGCAGTGTTCGGACAGGGGGCGTCTACGAGCAGTACTTC.